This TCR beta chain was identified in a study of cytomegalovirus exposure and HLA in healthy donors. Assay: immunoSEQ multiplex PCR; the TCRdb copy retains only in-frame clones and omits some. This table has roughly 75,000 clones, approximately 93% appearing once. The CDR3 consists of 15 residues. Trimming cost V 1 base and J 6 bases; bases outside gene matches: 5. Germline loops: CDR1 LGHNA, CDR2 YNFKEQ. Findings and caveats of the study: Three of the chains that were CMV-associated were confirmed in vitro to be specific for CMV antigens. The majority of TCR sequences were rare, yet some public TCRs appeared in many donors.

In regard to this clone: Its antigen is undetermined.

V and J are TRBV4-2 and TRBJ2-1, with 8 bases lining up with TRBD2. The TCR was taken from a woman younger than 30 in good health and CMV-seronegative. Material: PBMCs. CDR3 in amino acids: CASSQVGRGGNEQFF. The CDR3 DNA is TGTGCCAGCAGCCAAGTCGGTCGGGGGGGCAATGAGCAGTTCTTC.